The clone carrying this TCR beta chain was seen a single time. The sample originates from a study of response to subunit inactivated influenza vaccine. Germline values: CDR1 MNHEY, CDR2 SMNVEV (reference sequence). Trimming stripped 3 bases from V and 7 bases from J, with 15 bases between. The CDR3 runs 15 residues. MiXCR, applied by TCRdb to the RT-PCR reads, yields one record per CDR3 protein. The sample records roughly 550,000 distinct CDR3 sequences, roughly a quarter being singletons. These data were also reused for a study on T cells expressing NK-cell markers. That source reports: Production of TCR beta cDNA relied on 5'RACE template switching with UMIs. For several experiments, T cell sorting was restricted to the alpha-beta TCR population by means of an anti-gamma-delta TCR antibody. In four donors, dominant clonotypes made up about 25-60.1% of CD3+CD56-NKG2C+ cells. There remained a lack of clarity about HCMV specificity of expanded NKG2C+ T cell clones.

The V call is TRBV27, the J call TRBJ1-4, with D tentatively TRBD1 (5 bases). The sequence derives from a man aged 50-59 years who received an inactivated influenza vaccine. The starting material was CD4+ T cells sorted from PBMCs, obtained roughly 12 days after vaccination. The CDR3 region is CASSFSGQGGEKLFF. In nucleotides, the CDR3 is TGTGCCAGCAGTTTTTCCGGGCAGGGTGGTGAAAAACTGTTTTTT.